One sample yielded the 28 T cell receptor beta chains listed below, sequenced in a study of blood T cell repertoires in COVID-19. Sequencing was performed with immunoSEQ multiplex PCR; in TCRdb, only in-frame clones are kept and a portion is missing. Of around 140,000 clones detected, roughly 79% appear once; the ten largest clones hold more than 1.5%. Specimen: peripheral blood. These receptors were obtained from a woman aged 60-75 years with acute or convalescent COVID-19.

The J gene is TRBJ1-2, the V gene TRBV28, with TRBD1 matching 8 bases. The ends lost 3 bases at V and 3 bases at J; junction bases unmatched: 12. Germline CDR1 and CDR2: MDHEN and SYDVKM. The length of the CDR3 is 17 residues. The CDR3 region is CASSLLYGQGRYYGYTF. The CDR3 bases are TGTGCCAGCAGTTTGTTATATGGACAGGGACGGTACTATGGCTACACCTTC.

The rearrangement uses TRBV7-9 and TRBJ2-7; 9 positions agree with TRBD2. The J call may be faulty, since TRBJ2-1 better matches the DNA end. Germline CDR1 is SEHNR and CDR2 is FQNEAQ (reference sequence). The CDR3 is 14 amino acids. CDR3 in DNA: TGTGCCAGCAGCTTAGAGGGACTAGCCTATGAGCAGTTCTTC. This gives the protein CASSLEGLAYEQFF.

This chain uses TRBV6-5 with TRBJ2-7, with a possible D match to TRBD2 (5 bases). CDR1 is MNHEY, CDR2 SVGAGI, per germline. The V end was cut by 8 bases, the J end by 5 bases, with 16 bases between. The CDR3 is 13 residues long. The CDR3 nucleotides read TGTGCCAGCCGCGGGCAGACTCCTGACGAGCAGTACTTC. This gives the protein CASRGQTPDEQYF.

The chain combines TRBV2 with TRBJ1-1, with TRBD1 as a possible D gene (6 bases). The V end lost 6 bases, the J end lost 2 bases, and 13 bases lay between the germline ends. The CDR3 runs 14 residues. Per germline, CDR1 SNHLY and CDR2 FYNNEI. The chain's CDR3 is CASRDPDRNTEAFF. The CDR3 DNA reads as TGTGCCAGCAGAGACCCGGACAGAAACACTGAAGCTTTCTTT.

This clone was seen a few times. As DNA, the CDR3 is TGTGCCAGCAGTTTATGGAACACTGAAGCTTTCTTT. This translates into CASSLWNTEAFF. The genes are TRBV6-5 and TRBJ1-1; no reliable D call. The germline V gene encodes CDR1 MNHEY and CDR2 SVGAGI. This CDR3 has 12 residues. V lost 4 bases and J 1 base, leaving 4 bases between the germline ends.

This rearrangement joins TRBV7-9 to TRBJ1-2; TRBD1 aligns across 7 bases. This CDR3 has 13 residues. Unmatched junction bases numbered 5, after V lost 5 bases and J lost 5 bases. Looked up from germline, CDR1 is SEHNR and CDR2 is FQNEAQ (reference sequence). The CDR3 loop reads CASSRTGAYGYTF. CDR3 in DNA: TGTGCCAGCAGCAGGACAGGAGCTTATGGCTACACCTTC.

The rearrangement joins TRBV20-1 to TRBJ2-5; 7 bases align to TRBD2. The CDR3 is 11 residues long. After removal of 7 bases from V and 3 bases from J, the junction contained 2 bases not matched to a gene. The V gene's germline CDR1 is DFQATT and CDR2 SNEGSKA (reference sequence). This CDR3 is CSGLAEETQYF. The CDR3 region has the DNA TGCAGTGGGCTAGCGGAAGAGACCCAGTACTTC.

This clone was found a few times. The chain has TRBV7-9 and TRBJ2-5, with 8 bases identical to TRBD2. The trim removed 5 bases at V and 1 base at J, leaving 9 bases unmatched. Germline V gene sequence: CDR1 SEHNR, CDR2 FQNEAQ (reference sequence). The CDR3 runs 16 residues. CDR3: CASSPSLGLAQETQYF. CDR3 bases: TGTGCCAGCAGCCCCAGCCTTGGACTAGCCCAAGAGACCCAGTACTTC.

This clone was counted between two and nine times. The rearrangement joins TRBV14 to TRBJ1-2, with D unclear. In germline, CDR1 is SGHDN, CDR2 FVKESK. The V gene lost 1 base and the J gene lost 7 bases, with 10 bases spanning the gap. This CDR3 comprises 13 residues. For the CDR3, the DNA is TGTGCCAGCAGCCAAGTTCCCGGGGTTGGCTACACCTTC. This gives the protein CASSQVPGVGYTF. Using reference TRBV14 and TRBJ1-2 for the parts outside the CDR3, the full variable domain is EAGVTQFPSHSVIEKGQTVTLRCDPISGHDNLYWYRRVMGKEIKFLLHFVKESKQDESGMPNNRFLAERTGGTYSTLKVQPAELEDSGVYFCASSQVPGVGYTFGSGTRLTVV.

The genes are TRBV14 and TRBJ2-7; TRBD2 is a possible D gene (6 bases). Germline V gene data show CDR1 as SGHDN and CDR2 as FVKESK. The CDR3 runs 12 residues. Trimming removed 4 bases from V and 2 bases from J, with 6 bases in between. The chain's CDR3 is CASSRGTYEQYF. The CDR3 DNA sequence: TGTGCCAGCAGCCGCGGGACCTACGAGCAGTACTTC.

This sequence joins TRBV5-1 and TRBJ2-1, with 12 positions matching TRBD2. The V and J ends lost 4 bases and 2 bases, in that order; junction bases with no gene match: 4. This CDR3 has 16 residues. From germline, CDR1 is SGHRS and CDR2 YFSETQ. CDR3 bases: TGCGCCAGCAGCGAGGGACTAGCGGGTCCCTACAATGAGCAGTTCTTC. Residues: CASSEGLAGPYNEQFF.

V and J are TRBV30 and TRBJ2-3; TRBD2 matches 11 bases. The CDR3 extends over 15 amino acids. The junction had 5 bases not matched to a gene; V was cut back by 0 bases and J by 6 bases. Germline assignment: CDR1 GTSNPN and CDR2 SVGIG (reference sequence). CDR3 in amino acids: CAWSVLAGGWDTQYF. The CDR3, as DNA: TGTGCCTGGAGTGTGCTAGCGGGAGGTTGGGATACGCAGTATTTT.

The chain couples TRBV11-2 to TRBJ1-1; the match to TRBD1 covers 7 bases. This CDR3 is 15 amino acids long. In germline, CDR1 is SGHAT, CDR2 FQNNGV. After removal of 6 bases from V and 4 bases from J, the junction contained 11 bases not matched to a gene. In DNA form, the CDR3 reads TGTGCCAGCAGTCCCCGAACAGGGGTAGCCACTGAAGCTTTCTTT. Encoded protein: CASSPRTGVATEAFF. Full variable domain (outside the CDR3, taken from reference TRBV11-2 and TRBJ1-1): EAGVAQSPRYKIIEKRQSVAFWCNPISGHATLYWYQQILGQGPKLLIQFQNNGVVDDSQLPKDRFSAERLKGVDSTLKIQPAKLEDSAVYLCASSPRTGVATEAFFGQGTRLTVV.

This clone occurred once. V and J are TRBV9 and TRBJ2-1; TRBD2 matches at 11 bases. The germline CDR1 and CDR2 sequences are SGDLS and YYNGEE. V gave up 0 bases and J gave up 4 bases; unmatched junction bases: 3. This CDR3 has 16 residues. This CDR3 is CASSVDLAGGYNEQFF. CDR3 DNA: TGTGCCAGCAGCGTAGACCTAGCGGGAGGATACAATGAGCAGTTCTTC.

This sequence joins TRBV27 and TRBJ1-1; D is perhaps TRBD1 (5 bases). CDR1 is MNHEY and CDR2 is SMNVEV in the germline V gene (reference sequence). V lost 6 bases to trimming and J lost 6 bases, with 8 bases between them. This CDR3 region has 11 residues. The CDR3 region has the DNA TGTGCCAGCAGCCGGGGGGCTGAAGCTTTCTTT. Its protein product is CASSRGAEAFF.

This chain connects TRBV13 to TRBJ2-4; TRBD1 is a possible D gene (5 bases). Between the trimmed V and J ends, which lost 5 bases and 6 bases, there was a span of 11 bases. The CDR3 spans 13 residues. The germline V gene encodes CDR1 PRHDT and CDR2 FYEKMQ (reference sequence). As DNA, the CDR3 is TGTGCCAGCAGCAGGACACTGAGAAACATTCAGTACTTC. Translation gives CASSRTLRNIQYF.

J is TRBJ2-6 and V is TRBV6-1; D unresolved. Between the trimmed V and J ends, which lost 3 bases and 0 bases, there was a span of 15 bases. There are 18 residues in the CDR3. Germline lookup yields CDR1 MNHNS and CDR2 SASEGT. As DNA, the CDR3 is TGTGCCAGCAGTGAGCACGGTCCATCCGTCTCTGGGGCCAACGTCCTGACTTTC. Translated: CASSEHGPSVSGANVLTF.

Worth noting for this clone: One end of the junction varies from germline; a read error may be responsible. The chain carries TRBV6-5 and TRBJ1-6; 7 bases are shared with TRBD1. The CDR3 length is 15 residues. From germline, CDR1 is MNHEY and CDR2 SVGAGI. CDR3 in amino acids: CASSRQTGHNSPLHF. CDR3 DNA: TGTGCCAGCAGTCGCCAGACAGGGCATAACTCACCCCTCCACTTT.

The gene calls are TRBV5-1 and TRBJ2-5, with 10 bases that match TRBD1. V shed 0 bases and J 2 bases; nucleotides not matched to a gene: 7. Looked up from germline, CDR1 is SGHRS and CDR2 is YFSETQ. The CDR3 has 17 residues. The CDR3: CASSLGRQGALQETQYF. CDR3 DNA sequence: TGCGCCAGCAGCTTGGGACGACAGGGGGCGTTACAAGAGACCCAGTACTTC.

The chain is built from TRBV6-5 and TRBJ2-7; D perhaps matches TRBD1 (5 bases). Per the germline V gene, CDR1 is MNHEY and CDR2 is SVGAGI. CDR3 length: 13 amino acids. Trimming removed 8 bases from V and 5 bases from J, with 16 bases in between. CDR3 region: CASQLDTFNEQYF. The DNA of the CDR3 is TGTGCCAGCCAGCTGGACACGTTCAACGAGCAGTACTTC.

This clone was counted only a few times. The rearrangement uses TRBV2 and TRBJ1-1, with 8 nucleotides matching TRBD1. The length of the CDR3 is 15 residues. J gave up 1 base and V 6 bases, and 7 bases lay outside the gene matches. Germline loops: CDR1 SNHLY, CDR2 FYNNEI. In nucleotides, the CDR3 is TGTGCCAGCAGAAAGGGGACAGGTGGGAACACTGAAGCTTTCTTT. Protein product: CASRKGTGGNTEAFF.

The J gene is TRBJ2-3, the V gene TRBV5-5, with a weak D call TRBD1 (5 bases). This CDR3 contains 14 residues. V shed 4 bases and J shed 2 bases, with 11 bases lying between them. Germline lookup yields CDR1 SGHKS and CDR2 YYEKEE (reference sequence). The CDR3 reads CASSQGLDTDTQYF. In DNA form, the CDR3 reads TGTGCCAGCAGCCAGGGCCTAGACACAGATACGCAGTATTTT.

The genes are TRBV25-1 and TRBJ1-1, with 11 bases that match TRBD1. Germline CDR1 reads MGHDK; CDR2 reads SYGVNS. V gave up 4 bases and J gave up 10 bases; unmatched junction bases: 8. The CDR3 contains 14 residues. Here the CDR3 reads CASSVGQGGIGAFF. CDR3 DNA: TGTGCCAGCAGTGTGGGACAGGGGGGAATTGGAGCTTTCTTT.

In regard to this clone: The germline gene is not matched at one end of the junction; a read error may be the cause. The V gene is TRBV12-3 or TRBV12-4, the J gene TRBJ2-5; 7 positions agree with TRBD1. The CDR3 has 13 residues. In DNA, the CDR3 is TGTGCCGGCAGTCCGACAGGGAAAGAGACCCAGTACTTC. This codes for CAGSPTGKETQYF.

The CDR3 sequence: CASSFSGSSYEQYF. CDR3 nucleotide sequence: TGTGCCAGCAGCTTTTCCGGTTCCTCCTACGAGCAGTACTTC. The chain uses TRBV11-2 and TRBJ2-7; D is unclear. Germline-derived CDR1 and CDR2 are SGHAT and FQNNGV. The CDR3 totals 14 residues. Between the trimmed V and J ends, which lost 3 bases and 0 bases, there was a span of 9 bases.

This clone came up a few times. V and J are TRBV29-1 and TRBJ1-2, with a weak D call TRBD1 (5 bases). Trimming cost V 7 bases and J 8 bases, with 11 bases left between them. CDR3 length equals 10 residues. Germline CDR1 and CDR2: SQVTM and ANQGSEA. CDR3 residues: CSAWGKGYTF. The CDR3 DNA reads TGCAGCGCCTGGGGCAAGGGCTACACCTTC.

The chain couples TRBV2 to TRBJ1-5; D ambiguous. This CDR3 spans 14 amino acids. Trimming cost V 8 bases and J 5 bases, with 16 bases left between them. The V gene's germline CDR1 is SNHLY and CDR2 FYNNEI. The CDR3 DNA is TGTGCCAGCGCCGACACGACATTCGATCAGCCCCAGCATTTT. Amino acids: CASADTTFDQPQHF.

The CDR3 sequence: CASYLAVYNEQFF. The CDR3 DNA reads TGTGCCAGTTATCTAGCGGTATACAATGAGCAGTTCTTC. The genes are TRBV12-3 or TRBV12-4 and TRBJ2-1; 7 bases agree with TRBD2. This CDR3 has 13 residues. V lost 9 bases to trimming and J lost 4 bases; unmatched junction nucleotides: 6.